Listed below are T cell receptor beta chains from one sample, sequenced in a study of cytomegalovirus exposure and HLA in healthy donors. Data came from immunoSEQ multiplex PCR; TCRdb stores just in-frame clones and leaves some out. Among approximately 75,000 clones listed, roughly 80% were seen once. The sample was PBMCs. These TCRs come from a male donor in good health and CMV-seronegative. Each CDR3 is given with its conserved first and last residue. The D gene is left open where the match is weak. Size is omitted from some rows. Given values are once, few, many or a class for expanded clones.

j_call v_call d_call clone_size cdr3_length cdr3_aa cdr3_nt
TRBJ2-2 TRBV6-1 - few 15 CASSELAPNTGELFF TGTGCCAGCAGTGAACTAGCACCGAACACCGGGGAGCTGTTTTTT
TRBJ2-3 TRBV29-1 - - 11 CSVVGQGLEYF TGCAGCGTTGTGGGCCAGGGGTTAGAATATTTT
TRBJ1-1 TRBV4-3 TRBD1 - 16 CASSHLGDRANTEAFF TGCGCCAGCAGCCACCTTGGGGACAGGGCGAACACTGAAGCTTTCTTT
TRBJ2-1 TRBV19 - - 16 CASSMGEDRQYNEQFF TGTGCCAGTAGTATGGGAGAGGACCGACAATACAATGAGCAGTTCTTC
TRBJ1-5 TRBV4-1 TRBD1 - 14 CASSQVQGDQPQHF TGCGCCAGCAGCCAAGTTCAGGGGGATCAGCCCCAGCATTTT
TRBJ1-2 TRBV4-1 TRBD1 - 16 CASSQDAGRTGEGYTF TGCGCCAGCAGCCAAGATGCCGGGAGGACAGGGGAGGGCTACACCTTC
TRBJ2-3 TRBV11-3 TRBD2 - 15 CASSLSAGGPDTQYF TGTGCCAGCAGCTTATCAGCGGGGGGCCCAGATACGCAGTATTTT
TRBJ1-1 TRBV19 - - 14 CASSAEQVNTEAFF TGTGCCAGTAGTGCCGAACAGGTGAACACTGAAGCTTTCTTT
TRBJ2-7 TRBV5-4 - once 11 CASSPGGVQYF TGTGCCAGCAGCCCGGGTGGAGTCCAGTACTTC
TRBJ2-3 TRBV7-6 - - 16 CASSLAEVAGVDTQYF TGTGCCAGCAGCTTAGCGGAGGTGGCAGGGGTAGATACGCAGTATTTT
TRBJ2-1 TRBV18 TRBD2 - 14 CASSGGIAGDDVFF TGTGCCAGCTCCGGAGGGATAGCGGGGGATGATGTGTTCTTC
TRBJ1-2 TRBV2 - - 11 CASSEPGGYTF TGTGCCAGCAGTGAACCGGGGGGCTACACCTTC
TRBJ2-7 TRBV2 TRBD2 - 14 CASSEISGSGEQYF TGTGCCAGCAGTGAGATTAGCGGGAGCGGCGAGCAGTACTTC
TRBJ2-7 TRBV5-4 TRBD1 - 15 CASSSRGTGSYEQYF TGTGCCAGCAGCTCGCGAGGGACAGGGAGCTACGAGCAGTACTTC
TRBJ2-7 TRBV9 - few 14 CASSPGPGLREQYF TGTGCCAGCAGCCCCGGGCCAGGACTGCGCGAGCAGTACTTC
TRBJ2-6 TRBV19 - once 16 CASSIRGVSGANVLTF TGTGCCAGTAGTATCAGAGGAGTCTCTGGGGCCAACGTCCTGACTTTT
TRBJ1-4 TRBV4-1 TRBD1 few 17 CASSQERPGTGFEKLFF TGCGCCAGCAGCCAAGAAAGACCCGGGACAGGGTTTGAAAAACTGTTTTTT
TRBJ1-4 TRBV29-1 TRBD1 - 13 CSVLTGTNEKLFF TGCAGCGTCTTGACAGGGACTAATGAAAAACTGTTTTTT
TRBJ2-1 TRBV29-1 TRBD2 - 16 CSVEDLSGRTYNEQFF TGCAGCGTTGAGGACCTTAGCGGGAGAACCTACAATGAGCAGTTCTTC
TRBJ2-7 TRBV6-5 TRBD1 - 14 CASSTGTGIYEQYF TGTGCCAGCAGCACCGGGACAGGAATCTACGAGCAGTACTTC
TRBJ1-2 TRBV14 TRBD1 - 15 CASSLNRGSVRGYTF TGTGCCAGCAGCCTCAACAGGGGGTCGGTGCGCGGCTACACCTTC
TRBJ2-1 TRBV4-1 TRBD1 - 16 CASSQAGTGSYNEQFF TGCGCCAGCAGCCAAGCCGGGACAGGGAGCTACAATGAGCAGTTCTTC
TRBJ2-5 TRBV18 - - 15 CASSPLQGPQETQYF TGTGCCAGCTCACCCTTACAGGGACCACAAGAGACCCAGTACTTC
TRBJ1-1 TRBV4-1 TRBD1 - 17 CASSHRPGQGARTEAFF TGCGCCAGCAGCCACCGCCCCGGGCAGGGGGCGCGAACTGAAGCTTTCTTT
TRBJ2-1 TRBV29-1 - - 14 CSVGSRDSHNEQFF TGCAGCGTCGGGTCCCGGGACTCCCACAATGAGCAGTTCTTC
TRBJ1-5 TRBV7-8 - - 13 CASSFSLQEPQHF TGTGCCAGCAGCTTTTCTCTTCAGGAGCCCCAGCATTTT
TRBJ2-2 TRBV7-6 - - 18 CASSLTLPGGTNTGELFF TGTGCCAGCAGCTTAACCCTGCCAGGGGGGACGAACACCGGGGAGCTGTTTTTT
TRBJ1-5 TRBV14 - - 14 CASSQEEPEGPQHF TGTGCCAGCAGCCAAGAGGAGCCCGAGGGGCCCCAGCATTTT
TRBJ2-7 TRBV30 - - 14 CAWSVLPGSYEQYF TGTGCCTGGAGTGTACTTCCGGGATCCTACGAGCAGTACTTC
TRBJ2-7 TRBV6-5 - - 13 CASSEEQGGGQYF TGTGCCAGCAGTGAAGAGCAGGGAGGGGGGCAGTACTTC
TRBJ2-1 TRBV2 TRBD2 - 16 CASRGLAGGVKNEQFF TGTGCCAGCAGGGGACTAGCGGGAGGTGTTAAGAATGAGCAGTTCTTC
TRBJ1-5 TRBV6-1 TRBD1 - 14 CASSLGQTTQPQHF TGTGCCAGCAGCCTGGGACAGACAACTCAGCCCCAGCATTTT
TRBJ2-1 TRBV11-2 - few 16 CASSPIGQGSYNEQFF TGTGCCAGCAGCCCGATAGGTCAGGGCAGCTACAATGAGCAGTTCTTC
TRBJ1-5 TRBV19 TRBD1 - 14 CASSGTGDNQPQHF TGTGCCAGTAGTGGGACAGGAGATAATCAGCCCCAGCATTTT
TRBJ2-1 TRBV19 - - 14 CASSTPNSRVEQFF TGTGCCAGTAGTACTCCGAACTCACGAGTGGAGCAGTTCTTC
TRBJ1-2 TRBV5-1 TRBD1 - 13 CASNGQGNYGYTF TGCGCCAGCAACGGACAGGGCAACTATGGCTACACCTTC
TRBJ1-3 TRBV5-1 - few 14 CASSLETVGNTIYF TGCGCCAGCAGCTTGGAGACAGTCGGAAACACCATATATTTT
TRBJ2-2 TRBV27 TRBD2 once 15 CASSFATSGTRELFF TGTGCCAGCAGTTTCGCGACTAGCGGGACCAGGGAGCTGTTTTTT
TRBJ1-4 TRBV27 - - 16 CASSFTAWAPDEKLFF TGTGCCAGCAGTTTCACAGCTTGGGCCCCCGATGAAAAACTGTTTTTT
TRBJ1-3 TRBV7-9 - - 16 CASSFIRGLSGNTIYF TGTGCCAGCAGCTTCATACGAGGGCTCTCTGGAAACACCATATATTTT
TRBJ2-1 TRBV27 - once 16 CASSGVQFIAINEQFF TGTGCCAGCAGTGGAGTTCAGTTCATTGCCATCAATGAGCAGTTCTTC
TRBJ2-7 TRBV6-1 - - 13 CASSELLLREQYF TGTGCCAGCAGTGAACTTCTCCTACGCGAGCAGTACTTC
TRBJ1-5 TRBV7-2 - - 15 CASSLRVYSNQPQHF TGTGCCAGCAGCTTACGGGTTTATAGCAATCAGCCCCAGCATTTT
TRBJ1-2 TRBV25-1 - - 14 CASRPPGGNYGYPF TGTGCCAGCAGGCCCCCGGGGGGCAACTATGGCTACCCCTTC
TRBJ2-3 TRBV29-1 TRBD2 few 14 CSVRTSGNTDTQYF TGCAGCGTTAGGACTAGCGGGAACACAGATACGCAGTATTTT
TRBJ2-1 TRBV4-2 TRBD2 once 17 CASSQDSLSGVGNEQFF TGTGCCAGCAGCCAAGATTCCCTTAGCGGGGTTGGCAATGAGCAGTTCTTC